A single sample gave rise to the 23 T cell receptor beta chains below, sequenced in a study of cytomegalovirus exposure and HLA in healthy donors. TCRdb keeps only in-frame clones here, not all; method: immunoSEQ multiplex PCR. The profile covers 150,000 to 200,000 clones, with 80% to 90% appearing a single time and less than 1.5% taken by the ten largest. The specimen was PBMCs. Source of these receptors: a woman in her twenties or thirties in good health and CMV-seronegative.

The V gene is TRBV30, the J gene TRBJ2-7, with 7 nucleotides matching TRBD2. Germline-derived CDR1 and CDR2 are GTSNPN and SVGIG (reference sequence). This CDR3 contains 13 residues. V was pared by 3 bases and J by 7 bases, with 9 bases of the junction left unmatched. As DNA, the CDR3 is TGTGCCTGGAGCACTAGCGACCTTGGGGAGCAGTACTTC. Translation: CAWSTSDLGEQYF.

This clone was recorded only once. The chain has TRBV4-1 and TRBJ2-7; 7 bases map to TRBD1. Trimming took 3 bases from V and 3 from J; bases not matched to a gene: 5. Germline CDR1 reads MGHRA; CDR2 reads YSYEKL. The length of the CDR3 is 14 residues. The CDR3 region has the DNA TGCGCCAGCAGCCACAGACAGGGCCGCTACGAGCAGTACTTC. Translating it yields CASSHRQGRYEQYF.

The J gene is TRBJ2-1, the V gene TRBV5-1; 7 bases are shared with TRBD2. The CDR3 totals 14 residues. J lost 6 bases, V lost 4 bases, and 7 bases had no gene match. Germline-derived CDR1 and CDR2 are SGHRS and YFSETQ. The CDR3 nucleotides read TGCGCCAGCAGCGGGAGGGAAACCCTCAATGAGCAGTTCTTC. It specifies CASSGRETLNEQFF.

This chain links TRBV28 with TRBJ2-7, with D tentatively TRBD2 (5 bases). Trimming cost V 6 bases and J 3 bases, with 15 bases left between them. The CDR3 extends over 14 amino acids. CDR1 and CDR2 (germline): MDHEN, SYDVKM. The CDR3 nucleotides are TGTGCCAGCAGCCAAGGAGGCAGTAGCTACGAGCAGTACTTC. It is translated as CASSQGGSSYEQYF.

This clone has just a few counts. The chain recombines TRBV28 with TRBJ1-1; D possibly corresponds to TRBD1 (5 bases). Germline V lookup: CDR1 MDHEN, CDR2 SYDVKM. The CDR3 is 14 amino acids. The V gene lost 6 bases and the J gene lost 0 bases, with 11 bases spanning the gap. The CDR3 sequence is CASSTAGLNTEAFF. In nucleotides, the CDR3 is TGTGCCAGCAGCACGGCAGGGTTGAACACTGAAGCTTTCTTT.

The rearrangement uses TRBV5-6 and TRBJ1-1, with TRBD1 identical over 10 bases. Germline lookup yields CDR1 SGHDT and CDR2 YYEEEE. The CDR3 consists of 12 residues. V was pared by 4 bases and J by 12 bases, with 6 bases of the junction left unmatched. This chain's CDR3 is CASSPGTGVTFF. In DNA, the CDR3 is TGTGCCAGCAGCCCGGGGACAGGGGTCACTTTCTTT.

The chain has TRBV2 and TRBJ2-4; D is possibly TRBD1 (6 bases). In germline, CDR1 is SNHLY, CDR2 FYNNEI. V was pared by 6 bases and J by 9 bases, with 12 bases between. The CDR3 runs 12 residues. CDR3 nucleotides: TGTGCCAGCAGCCCGACAGGAGTCATTCAGTACTTC. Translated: CASSPTGVIQYF.

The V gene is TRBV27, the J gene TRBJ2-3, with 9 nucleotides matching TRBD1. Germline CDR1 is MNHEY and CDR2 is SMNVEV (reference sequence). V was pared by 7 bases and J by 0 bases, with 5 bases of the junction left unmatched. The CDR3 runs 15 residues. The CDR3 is CASNQGQGSTDTQYF. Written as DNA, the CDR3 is TGTGCCAGCAATCAGGGACAGGGAAGCACAGATACGCAGTATTTT.

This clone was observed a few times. The CDR3 reads CASSPTGTTYEQYF. In DNA form, the CDR3 reads TGTGCCAGCAGCCCTACTGGGACAACATACGAGCAGTACTTC. The V call is TRBV11-3, the J call TRBJ2-7; possible D gene TRBD1, 6 bases. The CDR3 is 14 amino acids. In germline, CDR1 is SGHNT, CDR2 YENEEA. V was shortened by 5 bases and J by 4 bases, with 15 bases between the two germline ends.

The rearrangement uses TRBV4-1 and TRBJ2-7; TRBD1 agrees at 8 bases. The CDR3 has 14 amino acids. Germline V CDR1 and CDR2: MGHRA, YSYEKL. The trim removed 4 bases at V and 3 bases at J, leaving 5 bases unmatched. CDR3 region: CASSRPGQVYEQYF. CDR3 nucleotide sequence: TGCGCCAGCAGCCGCCCGGGACAGGTCTACGAGCAGTACTTC.

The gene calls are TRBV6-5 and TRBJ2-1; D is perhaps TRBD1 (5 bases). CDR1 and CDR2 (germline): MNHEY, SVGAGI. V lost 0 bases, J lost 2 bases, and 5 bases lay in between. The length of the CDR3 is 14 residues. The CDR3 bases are TGTGCCAGCAGTTACTCGACAGCCTACAATGAGCAGTTCTTC. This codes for CASSYSTAYNEQFF.

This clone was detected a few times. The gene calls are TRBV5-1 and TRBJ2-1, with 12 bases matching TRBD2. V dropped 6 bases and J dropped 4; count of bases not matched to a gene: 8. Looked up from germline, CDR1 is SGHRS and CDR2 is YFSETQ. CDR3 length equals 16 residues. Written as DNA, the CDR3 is TGCGCCAGCACCGATCCTAGCGGGAGGGAATACAATGAGCAGTTCTTC. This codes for CASTDPSGREYNEQFF.

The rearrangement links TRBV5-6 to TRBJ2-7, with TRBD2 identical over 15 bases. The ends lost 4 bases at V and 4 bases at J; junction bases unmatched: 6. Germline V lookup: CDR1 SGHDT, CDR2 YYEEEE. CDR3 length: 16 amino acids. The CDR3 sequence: CASSRGLAGGDYEQYF. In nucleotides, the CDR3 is TGTGCCAGCAGCCGAGGACTAGCGGGAGGGGATTACGAGCAGTACTTC. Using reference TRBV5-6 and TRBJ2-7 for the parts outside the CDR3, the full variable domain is DAGVTQSPTHLIKTRGQQVTLRCSPKSGHDTVSWYQQALGQGPQFIFQYYEEEERQRGNFPDRFSGHQFPNYSSELNVNALLLGDSALYLCASSRGLAGGDYEQYFGPGTRLTVT.

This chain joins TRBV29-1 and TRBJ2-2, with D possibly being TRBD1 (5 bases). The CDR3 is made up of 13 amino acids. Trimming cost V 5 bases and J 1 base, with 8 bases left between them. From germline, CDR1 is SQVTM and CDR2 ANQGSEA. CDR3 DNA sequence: TGCAGCGTTTCCCAGGGGAACACCGGGGAGCTGTTTTTT. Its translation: CSVSQGNTGELFF.

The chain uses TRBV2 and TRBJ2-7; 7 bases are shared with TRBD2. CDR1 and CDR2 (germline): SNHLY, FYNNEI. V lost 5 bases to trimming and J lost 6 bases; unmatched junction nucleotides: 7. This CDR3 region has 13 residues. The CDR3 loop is CASSWDYKGEQYF. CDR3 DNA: TGTGCCAGCAGTTGGGACTACAAGGGCGAGCAGTACTTC.

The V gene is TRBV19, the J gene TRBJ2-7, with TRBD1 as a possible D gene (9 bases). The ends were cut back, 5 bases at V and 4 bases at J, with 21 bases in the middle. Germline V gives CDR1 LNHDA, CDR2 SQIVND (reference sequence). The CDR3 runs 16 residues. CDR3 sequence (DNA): TGTGCCAGTAGTTCGGGGGGGACAGGGAGGCGTTACGAGCAGTACTTC. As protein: CASSSGGTGRRYEQYF.

This CDR3 reads CASSTTSGSSYEQYF. Written as DNA, the CDR3 is TGTGCCAGCTCAACGACTAGCGGGAGCTCCTACGAGCAGTACTTC. The chain links TRBV18 to TRBJ2-7, with 12 bases lining up with TRBD2. The CDR3 contains 15 residues. The germline V gene encodes CDR1 KGHSH and CDR2 LQKENI. The V gene end was trimmed by 5 bases and the J gene end by 0 bases; junction bases not matched to a gene: 2.

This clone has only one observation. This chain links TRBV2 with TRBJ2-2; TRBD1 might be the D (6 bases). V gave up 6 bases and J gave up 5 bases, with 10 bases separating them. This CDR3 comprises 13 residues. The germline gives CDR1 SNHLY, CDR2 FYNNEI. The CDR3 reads CASRYRDTGELFF. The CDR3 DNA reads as TGTGCCAGCAGGTACAGGGATACCGGGGAGCTGTTTTTT.

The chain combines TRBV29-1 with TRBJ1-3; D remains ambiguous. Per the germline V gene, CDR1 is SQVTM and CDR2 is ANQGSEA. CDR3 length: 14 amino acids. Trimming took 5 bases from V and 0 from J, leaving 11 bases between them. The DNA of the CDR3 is TGCAGCGTTCGGCAGACTTACTCTGGAAACACCATATATTTT. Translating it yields CSVRQTYSGNTIYF.

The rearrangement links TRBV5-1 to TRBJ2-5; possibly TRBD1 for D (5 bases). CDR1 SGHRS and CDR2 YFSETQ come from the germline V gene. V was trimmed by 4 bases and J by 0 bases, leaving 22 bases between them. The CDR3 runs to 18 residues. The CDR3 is CASSPGDSTLPHQETQYF. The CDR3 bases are TGCGCCAGCAGCCCCGGCGACAGCACCCTCCCCCACCAAGAGACCCAGTACTTC.

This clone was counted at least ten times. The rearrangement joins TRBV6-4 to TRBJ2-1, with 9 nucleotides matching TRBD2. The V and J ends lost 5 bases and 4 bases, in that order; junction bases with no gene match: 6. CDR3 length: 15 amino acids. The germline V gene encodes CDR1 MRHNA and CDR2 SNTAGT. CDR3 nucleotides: TGTGCCAGCAGTAATAGCGGGGGTGAATACAATGAGCAGTTCTTC. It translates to CASSNSGGEYNEQFF.

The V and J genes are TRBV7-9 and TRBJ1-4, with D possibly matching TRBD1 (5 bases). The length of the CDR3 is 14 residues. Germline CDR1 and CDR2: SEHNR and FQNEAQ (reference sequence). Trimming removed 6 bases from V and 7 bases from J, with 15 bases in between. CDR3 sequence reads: CASSRERRGEKLFF. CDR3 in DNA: TGTGCCAGCAGTCGGGAGAGGAGGGGTGAAAAACTGTTTTTT.

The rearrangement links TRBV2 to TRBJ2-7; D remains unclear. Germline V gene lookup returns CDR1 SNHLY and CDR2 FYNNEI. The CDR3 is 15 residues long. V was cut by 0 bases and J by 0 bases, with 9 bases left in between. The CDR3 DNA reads TGTGCCAGCAGTGAAGCTGTAACAATCTCCTACGAGCAGTACTTC. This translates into CASSEAVTISYEQYF. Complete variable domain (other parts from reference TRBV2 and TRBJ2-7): EPEVTQTPSHQVTQMGQEVILRCVPISNHLYFYWYRQILGQKVEFLVSFYNNEISEKSEIFDDQFSVERPDGSNFTLKIRSTKLEDSAMYFCASSEAVTISYEQYFGPGTRLTVT.